This TCR beta chain came from a study of breast tumors, draining lymph nodes, adjacent tissues. Study-level points and caveats: Tumors had less TCR diversity than lymph nodes, more than nontumor tissue. Findings are consistent with lymph node origin and intratumoral expansion of most tumor T cells. Data only fit, rather than demonstrated, lymph node origin of most tumor T cells.

A single record per CDR3 protein comes from TCRdb applying MiXCR to the multiplex PCR reads. The table has about 14,000 distinct CDR3 sequences, approximately 50% seen once. In the case of this clonotype: The antigen remains unidentified.

V was trimmed by 3 bases and J by 0 bases, leaving 13 bases between them. This CDR3 spans 17 amino acids. In germline, CDR1 is SGHRS, CDR2 YFSETQ. The sample taken for sequencing was tumor-adjacent breast tissue. This chain uses TRBV5-1 with TRBJ2-6; D possibly corresponds to TRBD2 (6 bases). The TCR originated in a female donor with breast cancer. Some clones in this sample may be carry-over from other donors' samples. The CDR3 nucleotides are TGCGCCAGCAGCTCGACTAGACCGGACTCTGGGGCCAACGTCCTGACTTTC. Its translation is CASSSTRPDSGANVLTF.